This entry concerns a single T cell receptor beta chain. This clonotype was seen at least ten times. Its antigen specificity is not known. No base quality information exists; no much larger clone differs at one position. The entry originates in a study of human T cells and chemical hapten exposure (dated by TCRdb to 2020 to 2023). Turning to the overall study: For sensitization, 2% DPC in acetone was applied to an approximately 2 cm by approximately 2 cm area of upper inner arm skin. Peripheral blood TCR repertoire changes were tracked in vivo in alopecia patients during primary and secondary sensitization to the hapten diphenylcyclopropenone (DPC). Throughout the approximately 24-week study period, patients were also given weekly therapeutic DPC doses on the scalp. Patient blood was sampled pre-sensitization (week 0) and at 2, 6 and about 24 weeks after DPC sensitization. Libraries were pooled for sequencing, and variation in per-sample TCR yields was attributed mainly to small differences in library volumes within the pool. Patch testing was performed on the upper back with Finn chambers containing 0.01% DPC, and the patch tests were scored after 6 days according to International Contact Dermatitis Research Group standards. Roughly 30 alopecia patients gave blood for TCR sequencing at one to four time points (pre-sensitization, 2, 6 and 24 weeks). The patient cohort, mostly female, included alopecia areata with under or over 50% scalp involvement, alopecia totalis and alopecia universalis.

Receptors were amplified or captured by RACE. The instrument given in TCRdb is NextSeq 500. During library preparation, unique molecular identifiers were attached to individual cDNA molecules so that TCRs could be counted in a quantitative, reproducible way. For every blood RNA sample, sequencing covered both the TCR alpha and TCR beta chains. Per the authors' processing: A median of roughly 99,000 TCRs per sample was observed, with a range of about 23,224 to 700,000. V, J and CDR3 annotation of the TCR reads was performed with the Decombinator software suite. Every sample was subsampled to the same number of TCRs (28,000) for the PS versus PT1 abundance plots. Expanded TCRs were defined as absent before sensitization and observed at least eight times at the 2-week time point. TCRdb reran the public reads through fastp at Q25 and MiXCR, keeping productive beta chains. Each CDR3 protein gets just one entry, which takes the most common genes and DNA from the rows behind it. TCRdb, rather than the study authors, made the V and J calls. The sample table shows 300,000 to 450,000 distinct CDR3 sequences, and approximately 5% are seen once. Together, the top ten hold around 2.6% of the sample.

Sample time point, as interpreted from the label and publication: pre-sensitization, week 0. The treatment or condition label corresponds to: therapeutic diphenylcyclopropenone sensitization with weekly scalp DPC. At every patch-test visit, the blood draw took place before the patch test was put on. Patients were considered eligible if aged 18 to 70, diagnosed with alopecia and deemed suitable for DPC therapy, and patients were excluded if pregnant. Total RNA was extracted from unfractionated whole blood collected in Tempus Blood RNA tubes. The investigation overall reported the following: Significantly more large CDR3 similarity clusters were formed by expanded TCRs than by pre-sensitization or healthy control sets, consistent with antigen-driven responses. The number of TCRs above 1 in 1000 frequency did not change with DPC sensitization; there was no evidence of global repertoire structure alterations. Patch test score was positively correlated with the number of PT1 expanded TCRs, with significance at thresholds 8, 16 and 32 but not at 4. Alopecia, a presumed autoimmune disease, was present in all patients, so the immune response of the patients might differ from that of healthy individuals. After repeated subsampling, the strength of the expansion versus patch-test correlation and the threshold at which it became significant changed.

CDR1 DFQATT and CDR2 SNEGSKA are derived from the germline V gene (reference sequence). The CDR3 has 13 amino acids, counting the end cysteine and phenylalanine. The CDR3 DNA has 39 bases and is translated from base 1. Relative to germline, V is 6 bases shorter and J is 7 bases shorter, with 16 bases between their ends. The chain links TRBV20-1 with TRBJ1-5; tentative D gene TRBD1, with 6 bases matching. The receptor comes from a woman between 50 and 59 years old with alopecia areata. Some clones in this sample may be carry-over from other donors' samples. The sequencing used whole blood, collected in connection with sensitization to the hapten diphenylcyclopropenone (DPC). The CDR3 region: CSAITGIRQPQHF. The DNA sequence is given as TGCAGTGCGATTACAGGGATCAGGCAGCCCCAGCATTTT.